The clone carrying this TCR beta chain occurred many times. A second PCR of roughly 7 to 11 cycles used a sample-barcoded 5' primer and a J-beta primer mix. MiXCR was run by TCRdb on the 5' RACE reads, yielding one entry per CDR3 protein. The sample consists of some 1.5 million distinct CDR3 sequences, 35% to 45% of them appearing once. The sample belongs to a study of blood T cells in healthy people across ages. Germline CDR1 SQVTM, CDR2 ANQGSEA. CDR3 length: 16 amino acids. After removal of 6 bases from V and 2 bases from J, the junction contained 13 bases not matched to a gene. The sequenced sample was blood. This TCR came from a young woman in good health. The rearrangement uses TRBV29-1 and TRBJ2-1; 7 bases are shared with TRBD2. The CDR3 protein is CSVEPMEREAYNEQFF. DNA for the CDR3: TGCAGCGTCGAACCCATGGAACGGGAGGCCTACAATGAGCAGTTCTTC.